The rows below give T cell receptor delta chains drawn from one sample of a study of gamma-delta chains in newborns, infants, children. TCRdb re-analyzed the reads via CATT. The sample records 15,000 or so delta-chain clones, roughly 7.3% being singletons. The sequencing input was blood. These receptors were collected from a child who was a newborn, infant or young child, either healthy, febrile or measles-vaccinated (not recorded which). The conserved cysteine and the conserved F or W are not part of the CDR3 here. For some rows the clone size is stated as once, few or many, or as a class when expanded; others skip it.

>TRDV2|TRDJ3|NA
ACDPAPLGEVDWDTRQMF
>TRDV2|TRDJ3|few
ACDTITPTWDTRQMF
>TRDV2|TRDJ3|NA
ACDTVGIWDTRQMF
>TRDV2|TRDJ3|NA
ACDAILGDPSSWDTRQMF
>TRDV1|TRDJ1|NA
ALGGLLPTGDTDTPRDKLI
>TRDV2|TRDJ1|few
ACDVLGDRNTDKLI
>TRAV29/DV5|TRDJ1|NA
AASPPGLWVYTDKLI
>TRDV2|TRDJ1|few
ACDTNRGDTDTDKLI
>TRDV2|TRDJ2|NA
ACDTVPGGYASLTAQLF
>TRDV2|TRDJ3|large
ACDATGGPSSWDTRQMF
>TRDV2|TRDJ3|few
ACDMVLGDISRDTRQMF
>TRDV2|TRDJ3|few
ACDLLGAKKSSWDTRQMF
>TRDV2|TRDJ3|large
ACDTWDTRQMF
>TRDV2|TRDJ4|NA
ACDTVLGDTDGRPLI
>TRDV1|TRDJ1|few
ALGDGLPTPSAGGYTDKLI
>TRDV2|TRDJ3|medium-sized
ACDTVLGDTDTRQMF
>TRDV2|TRDJ3|NA
ACDHLLGDPSWDTRQMF
>TRDV2|TRDJ3|few
ACDTVLGIQSSWDTRQMF
>TRDV2|TRDJ3|once
ACDSPTGGPLSWDTRQMF
>TRDV2|TRDJ2|few
ACDQLVPGLTAQLF
>TRDV2|TRDJ3|NA
ACGKVEGHLSSWDTRQMF
>TRDV2|TRDJ3|few
ACDKLGGSSWDTRQMF
>TRDV2|TRDJ2|NA
ARDTWGGSAQLF
>TRDV2|TRDJ3|NA
ACDTVLGDPFSWDTRQMF
>TRDV2|TRDJ3|medium-sized
ACDTLGDTWSSWDTRQMF
>TRDV2|TRDJ3|few
ACDTVLGDTRREWDTRQMF
>TRDV2|TRDJ2|few
ACDMVLGDTQGGTAQLF
>TRDV2|TRDJ3|many
ACDTLGAHLSWDTRQMF
>TRDV2|TRDJ1|NA
ACYPLLGDAPHTDKLI
>TRDV2|TRDJ1|few
ACDTWGIETDKLI
>TRDV2|TRDJ3|few
ACDTVRWGTWDTRQMF
>TRDV2|TRDJ3|few
ACDLLGDASWDTRQMF
>TRDV2|TRDJ2|NA
ACDTSYWGTLTAQLF
>TRDV2|TRDJ2|few
ACDNLLATAQLF
>TRDV2|TRDJ1|NA
ACDPLPGDINTDKLI
>TRDV1|TRDJ3|few
ALGEYWGILSSWDTRQMF
>TRDV2|TRDJ3|few
AFYGMRSSWDTRQMF
>TRDV2|TRDJ1|NA
ACGILGDTTDKLI
>TRDV2|TRDJ3|few
ACDPITGGLSSWDTRQMF